Presented here are 12 T cell receptor beta chains from one specimen sequenced in a study of T cell responses to AZD1222 COVID-19 vaccine. Here immunoSEQ multiplex PCR was the method, and the copy in TCRdb shows in-frame clones only, minus some. The sample lists tens of thousands of clones, 92% seen once, with 4% to 5.5% in the top ten. The sequencing used peripheral blood, collected 28 days after the second AZD1222 dose. The receptors were gathered from an adult who received the AZD1222 COVID-19 vaccine.

The V and J genes are TRBV4-3 and TRBJ2-1, with TRBD1 matching 7 bases. The ends lost 0 bases at V and 2 bases at J; junction bases unmatched: 1. CDR1 and CDR2 from the germline V gene are LGHNA and YSLEER. This CDR3 has 15 residues. The CDR3 nucleotides are TGCGCCAGCAGCCAAGATAGGGGGCCCTACAATGAGCAGTTCTTC. This sequence encodes CASSQDRGPYNEQFF.

The J gene is TRBJ2-1, the V gene TRBV4-2; D gene uncertain. This CDR3 comprises 17 residues. With 2 bases removed from V and 3 bases from J, the gap between germline ends came to 17 bases. Germline V lookup: CDR1 LGHNA, CDR2 YNFKEQ. CDR3 bases: TGTGCCAGCAGCCAACGGCCCTCCGCGGTTGTCTACAATGAGCAGTTCTTC. Its translation: CASSQRPSAVVYNEQFF.

The V gene is TRBV5-6, the J gene TRBJ2-3; D gene unclear. CDR3 length: 12 residues. The germline V gene encodes CDR1 SGHDT and CDR2 YYEEEE. V was pared by 2 bases and J by 4 bases, with 5 bases between. CDR3 DNA sequence: TGTGCCAGCAGCTTCATAGCAGATACGCAGTATTTT. Encoded protein: CASSFIADTQYF. Full variable domain (outside the CDR3, taken from reference TRBV5-6 and TRBJ2-3): DAGVTQSPTHLIKTRGQQVTLRCSPKSGHDTVSWYQQALGQGPQFIFQYYEEEERQRGNFPDRFSGHQFPNYSSELNVNALLLGDSALYLCASSFIADTQYFGPGTRLTVL.

The rearrangement joins TRBV27 to TRBJ2-6; D ambiguous. The CDR3 totals 17 residues. Germline assignment: CDR1 MNHEY and CDR2 SMNVEV (reference sequence). The ends were cut back, 4 bases at V and 0 bases at J, with 13 bases in the middle. The CDR3 sequence: CASSYNLHSSGANVLTF. The CDR3 DNA reads as TGTGCCAGCAGTTATAACCTACACAGCTCTGGGGCCAACGTCCTGACTTTC.

This clone is a singleton in its sample. The rearrangement uses TRBV29-1 and TRBJ1-1; 7 bases are shared with TRBD1. This CDR3 has 12 amino acids. Per germline, CDR1 SQVTM and CDR2 ANQGSEA. Losses at the gene ends were 8 bases for V and 1 base for J; bases not matched to a gene: 4. The CDR3 protein is CSIGTENTEAFF. CDR3 DNA: TGCAGCATAGGGACAGAGAACACTGAAGCTTTCTTT.

This sequence joins TRBV11-3 and TRBJ2-1; 12 nucleotides agree with TRBD2. The CDR3 extends over 17 amino acids. Germline V gene lookup returns CDR1 SGHNT and CDR2 YENEEA. With 5 bases clipped from V and 10 bases from J, the junction kept 15 bases outside the gene matches. The CDR3 DNA reads as TGTGCCAGCAGCCCTCGACCGGGGACTAGCGGGTATTGGGAGCAGTTCTTC. It encodes CASSPRPGTSGYWEQFF. The whole variable domain, filled in from reference TRBV11-3 and TRBJ2-1, reads EAGVVQSPRYKIIEKKQPVAFWCNPISGHNTLYWYLQNLGQGPELLIRYENEEAVDDSQLPKDRFSAERLKGVDSTLKIQPAELGDSAVYLCASSPRPGTSGYWEQFFGPGTRLTVL.

This chain joins TRBV5-1 and TRBJ2-4; weak D call: TRBD2 (6 bases). This CDR3 spans 16 amino acids. Trimming took off 0 bases at V and 6 bases at J, with 16 bases between the two ends. CDR1 is SGHRS and CDR2 is YFSETQ in the germline V gene. DNA of the CDR3: TGCGCCAGCAGCTTGGCCGGAGGAGGGAATGTAAACATTCAGTACTTC. Translating gives CASSLAGGGNVNIQYF.

The CDR3, as DNA: TGTGCCATCAGTGATAGAACAGGGGTCCCCTATGGCTACACCTTC. It yields the protein CAISDRTGVPYGYTF. This sequence joins TRBV10-3 and TRBJ1-2; 7 positions match TRBD1. The CDR3 has 15 amino acids. The V gene's germline CDR1 is ENHRY and CDR2 SYGVKD. V lost 3 bases and J lost 4; bases outside the gene matches: 8.

The chain joins TRBV6-5 to TRBJ1-1, with D perhaps TRBD1 (6 bases). The germline gives CDR1 MNHEY, CDR2 SVGAGI. The CDR3 spans 11 residues. Trimming removed 6 bases from V and 8 bases from J, with 10 bases in between. This CDR3 reads CASRLTGEAFF. For the CDR3, the DNA is TGTGCCAGCAGACTTACAGGGGAAGCTTTCTTT.

The DNA of the CDR3 is TGTGCCAGCTCGGCCGACAGGGGAACCTACGAGCAGTACTTC. Its translation: CASSADRGTYEQYF. V usage is TRBV2 and J usage is TRBJ2-7; 8 nucleotides align to TRBD1. The CDR3 sequence is 14 residues long. The ends lost 8 bases at V and 2 bases at J; junction bases unmatched: 8. Germline loops: CDR1 SNHLY, CDR2 FYNNEI. Using reference TRBV2 and TRBJ2-7 for the parts outside the CDR3, the full variable domain is EPEVTQTPSHQVTQMGQEVILRCVPISNHLYFYWYRQILGQKVEFLVSFYNNEISEKSEIFDDQFSVERPDGSNFTLKIRSTKLEDSAMYFCASSADRGTYEQYFGPGTRLTVT.

This sequence joins TRBV5-4 and TRBJ2-2, with a tentative D call TRBD1 (6 bases). This CDR3 has 15 residues. The germline CDR1 and CDR2 sequences are SGHNT and YYREEE (reference sequence). Trimming took off 0 bases at V and 4 bases at J, with 10 bases between the two ends. The CDR3 sequence is CASSLDRVGTGELFF. The CDR3 nucleotides are TGTGCCAGCAGCTTGGACAGGGTGGGCACCGGGGAGCTGTTTTTT.

This clone was observed a single time. The V gene is TRBV2, the J gene TRBJ2-1, with unresolved D. The CDR3 has 11 residues. CDR1 and CDR2 from the germline V gene are SNHLY and FYNNEI. Trimming shortened V by 6 bases and J by 9 bases, and 9 bases separated the two germline ends. In DNA form, the CDR3 reads TGTGCCAGCAGGAGAGTGTTTGAGCAGTTCTTC. Translation gives CASRRVFEQFF.